The rows below give T cell receptor beta chains drawn from one sample of a study of T cell repertoires in cytomegalovirus infection. One entry per CDR3 protein, called by TCRdb with MiXCR from the reads. The sample lists about 310,000 distinct CDR3 sequences; about 9.1% were seen once. Sample: PBMCs. Receptors originate from a human donor in good health (CMV status not recorded). Some clones in this sample may be carry-over from other donors' samples. CDR3s include the opening cysteine and the closing phenylalanine or tryptophan. D genes are given only for firm matches. The size entry is marked missing in some rows and otherwise reads once, few, many or a size class.

v_call: TRBV20-1; j_call: TRBJ1-1; clone_size: many; d_call: TRBD1; cdr3_aa: CSAKSPDRVNTEAFF; cdr3_nt: TGCAGTGCGAAAAGTCCCGACAGGGTGAACACTGAAGCTTTCTTT
v_call: TRBV20-1; j_call: TRBJ1-2; clone_size: .; d_call: TRBD1; cdr3_aa: CSANGQGGYGYTF; cdr3_nt: TGCAGTGCTAATGGACAGGGAGGGTATGGCTACACCTTC
v_call: TRBV7-6; j_call: TRBJ2-5; clone_size: many; d_call: TRBD2; cdr3_aa: CASSLGVAGDQETQYF; cdr3_nt: TGTGCCAGCAGCTTAGGGGTAGCGGGGGACCAAGAGACCCAGTACTTC
v_call: TRBV6-2/TRBV6-3; j_call: TRBJ2-2; clone_size: many; d_call: TRBD1; cdr3_aa: CASSSSRDRGRELFF; cdr3_nt: TGTGCCAGCAGTTCTTCCCGGGACAGGGGCCGGGAGCTGTTTTTT
v_call: TRBV28; j_call: TRBJ1-5; clone_size: .; d_call: .; cdr3_aa: CASSSGGQPQHF; cdr3_nt: TGTGCCAGCAGTTCCGGTGGACAGCCCCAGCATTTT
v_call: TRBV12-3/TRBV12-4; j_call: TRBJ1-1; clone_size: few; d_call: TRBD1; cdr3_aa: CASRSGGENTEAFF; cdr3_nt: TGTGCCAGCAGGTCAGGGGGGGAAAACACTGAAGCTTTCTTT
v_call: TRBV20-1; j_call: TRBJ1-5; clone_size: .; d_call: .; cdr3_aa: CSARAGARGYQPQHF; cdr3_nt: TGCAGTGCTAGGGCTGGGGCTAGGGGGTACCAGCCCCAGCATTTT
v_call: TRBV12-3/TRBV12-4; j_call: TRBJ2-1; clone_size: many; d_call: TRBD2; cdr3_aa: CASGRSGGEQFF; cdr3_nt: TGTGCCAGCGGACGAAGCGGGGGGGAGCAGTTCTTC
v_call: TRBV29-1; j_call: TRBJ1-2; clone_size: many; d_call: .; cdr3_aa: CSGEENYGYTF; cdr3_nt: TGCAGCGGGGAGGAGAACTATGGCTACACCTTC
v_call: TRBV10-3; j_call: TRBJ1-2; clone_size: many; d_call: TRBD1; cdr3_aa: CAISDGTGNGYTF; cdr3_nt: TGTGCCATCAGTGACGGGACAGGGAACGGCTACACCTTC
v_call: TRBV2; j_call: TRBJ2-1; clone_size: many; d_call: TRBD2; cdr3_aa: CASRLGTSWNNEQFF; cdr3_nt: TGTGCCAGCAGGCTAGGGACTAGCTGGAACAATGAGCAGTTCTTC
v_call: TRBV20-1; j_call: TRBJ2-7; clone_size: many; d_call: .; cdr3_aa: CSASSSRNYEQYF; cdr3_nt: TGCAGTGCTAGTTCCAGTCGCAACTACGAGCAGTACTTC
v_call: TRBV7-9; j_call: TRBJ1-1; clone_size: many; d_call: TRBD1; cdr3_aa: CASSPTGTGVNTEAFF; cdr3_nt: TGTGCCAGCAGCCCTACCGGGACAGGGGTGAACACTGAAGCTTTCTTT
v_call: TRBV5-6; j_call: TRBJ1-1; clone_size: many; d_call: .; cdr3_aa: CASSSRDRWAGTEAFF; cdr3_nt: TGTGCCAGCAGCTCCCGGGACCGCTGGGCAGGGACTGAAGCTTTCTTT
v_call: TRBV15; j_call: TRBJ2-2; clone_size: .; d_call: .; cdr3_aa: CATSRLATGELFF; cdr3_nt: TGTGCCACCAGCAGACTAGCGACCGGGGAGCTGTTTTTT
v_call: TRBV7-9; j_call: TRBJ2-1; clone_size: many; d_call: TRBD2; cdr3_aa: CASSRGGPYNEQFF; cdr3_nt: TGTGCCAGCAGCCGGGGGGGTCCCTACAATGAGCAGTTCTTC
v_call: TRBV7-9; j_call: TRBJ1-2; clone_size: many; d_call: .; cdr3_aa: CASSSSTAAGYTF; cdr3_nt: TGTGCCAGCAGTTCCTCTACCGCGGCTGGCTACACCTTC
v_call: TRBV20-1; j_call: TRBJ2-6; clone_size: many; d_call: .; cdr3_aa: CSAERTGANVLTF; cdr3_nt: TGCAGTGCTGAGAGGACTGGGGCCAACGTCCTGACTTTC
v_call: TRBV5-1; j_call: TRBJ2-7; clone_size: few; d_call: .; cdr3_aa: CASSLDSQGSYEQYF; cdr3_nt: TGCGCCAGCAGCTTGGATTCCCAGGGTTCCTACGAGCAGTACTTC
v_call: TRBV2; j_call: TRBJ1-5; clone_size: many; d_call: TRBD1; cdr3_aa: CASSKPRTGIYGNQPQHF; cdr3_nt: TGTGCCAGCAGCAAACCCCGGACAGGGATTTATGGCAATCAGCCCCAGCATTTT
v_call: TRBV29-1; j_call: TRBJ2-1; clone_size: many; d_call: .; cdr3_aa: CSALLAGGYNEQFF; cdr3_nt: TGCAGTGCCCTCCTCGCGGGCGGTTACAATGAGCAGTTCTTC
v_call: TRBV5-5; j_call: TRBJ2-7; clone_size: many; d_call: TRBD2; cdr3_aa: CASSLSGGPYEQYF; cdr3_nt: TGTGCCAGCAGCTTGTCGGGGGGTCCCTACGAGCAGTACTTC
v_call: TRBV20-1; j_call: TRBJ1-1; clone_size: .; d_call: .; cdr3_aa: CSARPGAVNTEAFF; cdr3_nt: TGCAGTGCTAGACCAGGGGCCGTGAACACTGAAGCTTTCTTT
v_call: TRBV11-2; j_call: TRBJ2-5; clone_size: few; d_call: TRBD2; cdr3_aa: CASSPTRLAGQETQYF; cdr3_nt: TGTGCCAGCAGCCCCACCCGACTAGCGGGACAAGAGACCCAGTACTTC
v_call: TRBV10-3; j_call: TRBJ2-5; clone_size: once; d_call: .; cdr3_aa: CAIGGRRETQYF; cdr3_nt: TGTGCCATCGGCGGCCGGCGGGAGACCCAGTACTTC
v_call: TRBV20-1; j_call: TRBJ2-7; clone_size: many; d_call: .; cdr3_aa: CSVDGTERNHEQYF; cdr3_nt: TGCAGTGTTGACGGGACCGAAAGGAACCACGAGCAGTACTTC
v_call: TRBV6-5; j_call: TRBJ1-1; clone_size: many; d_call: .; cdr3_aa: CASSPLDLNTEAFF; cdr3_nt: TGTGCCAGCAGTCCGCTGGACTTGAACACTGAAGCTTTCTTT
v_call: TRBV28; j_call: TRBJ2-5; clone_size: many; d_call: .; cdr3_aa: CASSLFGSEETQYF; cdr3_nt: TGTGCCAGCAGTTTATTCGGCTCGGAAGAGACCCAGTACTTC
v_call: TRBV20-1; j_call: TRBJ2-3; clone_size: many; d_call: .; cdr3_aa: CSASMRDTDTQYF; cdr3_nt: TGCAGTGCCTCAATGCGGGACACAGATACGCAGTATTTT
v_call: TRBV7-2; j_call: TRBJ2-6; clone_size: many; d_call: .; cdr3_aa: CASSHQLLPGANVLTF; cdr3_nt: TGTGCCAGCAGCCACCAATTACTGCCCGGGGCCAACGTCCTGACTTTC
v_call: TRBV9; j_call: TRBJ2-2; clone_size: .; d_call: .; cdr3_aa: CASSVGIRTSNTGELFF; cdr3_nt: TGTGCCAGCAGCGTGGGAATCCGGACTTCGAACACCGGGGAGCTGTTTTTT
v_call: TRBV19; j_call: TRBJ2-1; clone_size: .; d_call: .; cdr3_aa: CASSAGRYNEQFF; cdr3_nt: TGTGCCAGTAGCGCCGGGCGTTACAATGAGCAGTTCTTC
v_call: TRBV4-1; j_call: TRBJ2-7; clone_size: .; d_call: .; cdr3_aa: CASSQDSAGYEQYF; cdr3_nt: TGCGCCAGCAGCCAAGATTCAGCGGGCTACGAGCAGTACTTC
v_call: TRBV20-1; j_call: TRBJ1-2; clone_size: many; d_call: .; cdr3_aa: CSARKPTGLYGYTF; cdr3_nt: TGCAGTGCTAGAAAACCGACAGGCCTATATGGCTACACCTTC
v_call: TRBV7-2; j_call: TRBJ1-2; clone_size: many; d_call: .; cdr3_aa: CASSPGLGGYTF; cdr3_nt: TGTGCCAGCAGCCCGGGATTGGGGGGCTACACCTTC
v_call: TRBV19; j_call: TRBJ1-5; clone_size: many; d_call: .; cdr3_aa: CASSPQEMVSNQPQHF; cdr3_nt: TGTGCCAGTAGCCCACAAGAGATGGTAAGCAATCAGCCCCAGCATTTT
v_call: TRBV7-6; j_call: TRBJ1-1; clone_size: many; d_call: .; cdr3_aa: CASSHPGGLEAFF; cdr3_nt: TGTGCCAGCAGCCACCCGGGGGGCCTTGAAGCTTTCTTT
v_call: TRBV2; j_call: TRBJ2-5; clone_size: .; d_call: .; cdr3_aa: CASIGETQYF; cdr3_nt: TGTGCCAGCATAGGAGAGACCCAGTACTTC
v_call: TRBV24-1; j_call: TRBJ2-3; clone_size: many; d_call: .; cdr3_aa: CATSDVGDTQYF; cdr3_nt: TGTGCCACCAGTGATGTGGGGGATACGCAGTATTTT
v_call: TRBV25-1; j_call: TRBJ1-5; clone_size: few; d_call: .; cdr3_aa: CASSELQSGGRGSRQPQHF; cdr3_nt: TGTGCCAGCAGTGAATTGCAGTCGGGGGGCAGGGGAAGTCGTCAGCCCCAGCATTTT
v_call: TRBV20-1; j_call: TRBJ2-1; clone_size: many; d_call: TRBD1; cdr3_aa: CSASGVGQGFINEQFF; cdr3_nt: TGCAGTGCTAGTGGGGTGGGACAGGGTTTTATCAATGAGCAGTTCTTC
v_call: TRBV10-2; j_call: TRBJ2-2; clone_size: many; d_call: TRBD2; cdr3_aa: CASILRGGLTGELFF; cdr3_nt: TGCGCCAGCATCCTACGGGGGGGTCTCACCGGGGAGCTGTTTTTT
v_call: TRBV7-2; j_call: TRBJ1-1; clone_size: many; d_call: .; cdr3_aa: CASSQNQGSTEAFF; cdr3_nt: TGTGCCAGCAGCCAAAATCAGGGATCCACTGAAGCTTTCTTT
v_call: TRBV19; j_call: TRBJ1-5; clone_size: many; d_call: .; cdr3_aa: CASSRSGGANQPQHF; cdr3_nt: TGTGCCAGTAGCCGCAGCGGAGGAGCAAATCAGCCCCAGCATTTT
v_call: TRBV6-2/TRBV6-3; j_call: TRBJ2-1; clone_size: many; d_call: .; cdr3_aa: CASSSVPYNEQFF; cdr3_nt: TGTGCCAGCAGTTCCGTACCCTACAATGAGCAGTTCTTC
v_call: TRBV7-9; j_call: TRBJ1-1; clone_size: many; d_call: .; cdr3_aa: CASTAAGGTEAFF; cdr3_nt: TGTGCCAGCACCGCGGCGGGGGGCACTGAAGCTTTCTTT
v_call: TRBV9; j_call: TRBJ2-7; clone_size: many; d_call: .; cdr3_aa: CASSVDWGPYEQYF; cdr3_nt: TGTGCCAGCAGCGTAGATTGGGGGCCATACGAGCAGTACTTC
v_call: TRBV7-9; j_call: TRBJ2-3; clone_size: many; d_call: TRBD2; cdr3_aa: CASSLAGPGAGGTDTQYF; cdr3_nt: TGTGCCAGCAGCTTAGCTGGGCCTGGGGCGGGAGGCACAGATACGCAGTATTTT
v_call: TRBV7-2; j_call: TRBJ1-6; clone_size: many; d_call: .; cdr3_aa: CASNGQPNSPLHF; cdr3_nt: TGTGCCAGCAATGGACAGCCGAATTCACCCCTCCACTTT
v_call: TRBV10-3; j_call: TRBJ2-1; clone_size: many; d_call: TRBD1; cdr3_aa: CAISDGTGAANEQFF; cdr3_nt: TGTGCCATCAGTGATGGGACAGGGGCAGCCAATGAGCAGTTCTTC
v_call: TRBV5-1; j_call: TRBJ2-7; clone_size: many; d_call: .; cdr3_aa: CASSLPDSAEQYF; cdr3_nt: TGCGCCAGCAGCTTACCCGACAGTGCCGAGCAGTACTTC
v_call: TRBV20-1; j_call: TRBJ2-3; clone_size: few; d_call: TRBD1; cdr3_aa: CSADGDRDEKADTQYF; cdr3_nt: TGCAGTGCAGACGGGGACAGGGATGAGAAGGCAGATACGCAGTATTTT
v_call: TRBV27; j_call: TRBJ1-4; clone_size: many; d_call: .; cdr3_aa: CASSLQGDGKLFF; cdr3_nt: TGTGCCAGCAGTTTACAGGGCGACGGAAAACTGTTTTTT
v_call: TRBV28; j_call: TRBJ1-5; clone_size: .; d_call: .; cdr3_aa: CASSPPPGWGQPQHF; cdr3_nt: TGTGCCAGCAGCCCCCCCCCTGGGTGGGGTCAGCCCCAGCATTTT
v_call: TRBV20-1; j_call: TRBJ2-3; clone_size: many; d_call: .; cdr3_aa: CSARDAQRADTQYF; cdr3_nt: TGCAGTGCTAGAGATGCCCAGAGAGCAGATACGCAGTATTTT